The present TCR beta chain was sequenced within a study of blood T cells in healthy people across ages. Overall study findings and caveats: Fewer expanded clones and more diversity marked long-lived versus aged donors.

The CDR3 has 18 amino acids. A remark on this clonotype: Antigen specificity is unknown.

A J-beta primer mix and a sample-barcoded 5' primer were used in a second PCR of roughly 6 to 12 cycles. The template-switch adaptor was a 5' adaptor with 12 random nucleotides. It tagged each cDNA molecule. From each sample, at least 2.5 million paired-end reads containing CDR3 were obtained. TCRdb re-analysed the 5' RACE reads in MiXCR, keeping a single row per CDR3 protein. The sample shows roughly 680,000 distinct CDR3 sequences, roughly 21% of them seen only once. The sample comprised blood. This chain joins TRBV12-3 or TRBV12-4 and TRBJ2-5; 11 nucleotides line up with TRBD2. Matching the DNA end better, TRBJ2-7 makes the J call doubtful. This clonotype was obtained from a man in his 70s in good health. CDR3: CASSPQWGSGRGINEQYF. As DNA, the CDR3 is TGTGCCAGCAGTCCCCAGTGGGGTAGCGGGAGGGGAATCAACGAGCAGTACTTC.